These 20 T cell receptor beta chains were sequenced from one sample in a study of blood T cell repertoires in COVID-19. The protocol was immunoSEQ multiplex PCR, while the TCRdb copy is restricted to in-frame clones and leaves out a portion. The repertoire holds about 150,000 clones, with 80% to 90% as singletons. Sequencing was done on a sample of peripheral blood. These TCRs come from a man younger than 30 with COVID-19, enrolled during active disease.

Regarding this clone: At one of its ends the junction is not consistent with the germline gene, which may arise from a read error. The chain employs TRBV7-9 and TRBJ1-4, with 9 bases identical to TRBD1. This CDR3 is built from 14 residues. CDR1 is SEHNR and CDR2 is FQNEAQ in the germline V gene (reference sequence). The chain's CDR3 is CASSFAGQGGKLLF. The CDR3, as DNA: TGTGCCAGCAGCTTCGCGGGACAGGGTGGAAAACTGCTTTTT.

The rearrangement links TRBV6-2 or TRBV6-3 to TRBJ2-2; 8 positions match TRBD2. CDR1 is MNHEY, CDR2 SVGEGT, per germline. Trimming cost V 0 bases and J 1 base; bases outside gene matches: 4. There are 17 residues in the CDR3. CDR3 sequence reads: CASSYSFSGVNTGELFF. The DNA for the CDR3 is TGTGCCAGCAGTTACTCTTTTAGCGGGGTGAACACCGGGGAGCTGTTTTTT.

This clone was detected once. This sequence joins TRBV6-1 and TRBJ2-3; 10 bases align to TRBD2. Trimming cost V 2 bases and J 4 bases; bases outside gene matches: 12. Germline V CDR1 and CDR2: MNHNS, SASEGT. This CDR3 region has 18 residues. CDR3 in amino acids: CASSEFGWASGSPDTQYF. The CDR3 nucleotides are TGTGCCAGCAGTGAATTCGGTTGGGCTAGCGGGAGCCCAGATACGCAGTATTTT.

This clone was found once. This chain links TRBV27 with TRBJ2-7, with 9 bases aligning to TRBD1. CDR1 is MNHEY and CDR2 is SMNVEV in the germline V gene (reference sequence). The trim removed 2 bases at V and 4 bases at J, leaving 3 bases unmatched. The CDR3 spans 14 residues. In nucleotides, the CDR3 is TGTGCCAGCAGTTTAACAGGGGGCCCTTACGAGCAGTACTTC. The encoded protein is CASSLTGGPYEQYF.

The chain links TRBV9 to TRBJ2-1, with 15 bases identical to TRBD2. This CDR3 spans 16 amino acids. The trim removed 3 bases at V and 10 bases at J, leaving 8 bases unmatched. Per germline, CDR1 SGDLS and CDR2 YYNGEE. Written as DNA, the CDR3 is TGTGCCAGCAGCGCACGGGGACTAGCGGGAGGCCCGGAGCAGTTCTTC. Protein product: CASSARGLAGGPEQFF.

About this clone itself: At one end, the junction sequence differs from germline, possibly due to a read error. The chain recombines TRBV30 with TRBJ1-4; possibly TRBD1 for D (6 bases). Germline V gives CDR1 GTSNPN, CDR2 SVGIG (reference sequence). CDR3 length: 15 amino acids. Here the CDR3 DNA reads TGTGCCTGGAGTCCGACGGACAGACTTAATGAAAAACTGCTTTTT. Residues: CAWSPTDRLNEKLLF.

This clone occurred once. The gene calls are TRBV30 and TRBJ2-1; TRBD2 matches at 8 bases. V lost 3 bases and J lost 0; bases outside the gene matches: 4. Germline values: CDR1 GTSNPN, CDR2 SVGIG (reference sequence). The CDR3 is 15 amino acids. The DNA for the CDR3 is TGTGCCTGGAGGGAGAGCGGGAGCTCCTACAATGAGCAGTTCTTC. Protein product: CAWRESGSSYNEQFF.

The chain joins TRBV5-6 to TRBJ1-1, with 10 nucleotides matching TRBD1. The V gene end was trimmed by 3 bases and the J gene end by 2 bases; junction bases not matched to a gene: 7. The CDR3 runs to 16 residues. In germline, CDR1 is SGHDT, CDR2 YYEEEE. The CDR3 protein is CASSWDRGTLNTEAFF. The CDR3 nucleotides read TGTGCCAGCAGCTGGGACAGGGGAACCCTAAACACTGAAGCTTTCTTT. The full variable domain, in which reference TRBV5-6 and TRBJ1-1 provide the parts outside the CDR3, is DAGVTQSPTHLIKTRGQQVTLRCSPKSGHDTVSWYQQALGQGPQFIFQYYEEEERQRGNFPDRFSGHQFPNYSSELNVNALLLGDSALYLCASSWDRGTLNTEAFFGQGTRLTVV.

The rearrangement joins TRBV6-5 to TRBJ2-7, with 8 bases identical to TRBD2. Germline V gene data show CDR1 as MNHEY and CDR2 as SVGAGI. With 3 bases clipped from V and 7 bases from J, the junction kept 11 bases outside the gene matches. This CDR3 spans 15 amino acids. The chain's CDR3 is CASSYLRSGSKEQYF. DNA for the CDR3: TGTGCCAGCAGTTATTTACGAAGCGGGAGTAAAGAGCAGTACTTC.

The gene calls are TRBV11-3 and TRBJ2-1, with 11 bases identical to TRBD2. The V segment lost 2 bases and the J segment 4 bases; nucleotides outside the gene matches: 7. This CDR3 contains 17 residues. Germline V gene lookup returns CDR1 SGHNT and CDR2 YENEEA. CDR3 in amino acids: CASSLTLAGGPYNEQFF. DNA for the CDR3: TGTGCCAGCAGCTTAACCTTAGCGGGAGGGCCGTACAATGAGCAGTTCTTC. The complete variable domain, with remaining parts taken from reference TRBV11-3 and TRBJ2-1, reads EAGVVQSPRYKIIEKKQPVAFWCNPISGHNTLYWYLQNLGQGPELLIRYENEEAVDDSQLPKDRFSAERLKGVDSTLKIQPAELGDSAVYLCASSLTLAGGPYNEQFFGPGTRLTVL.

This clone was seen more than once but under ten times. The chain links TRBV7-2 to TRBJ2-7, with D possibly TRBD2 on 5 matching bases. The CDR3 length is 15 residues. Germline CDR1 is SGHTA and CDR2 is FQGNSA. V lost 0 bases and J lost 2, with 11 bases in between. CDR3 loop: CASSLASSRAYEQYF. The CDR3, as DNA: TGTGCCAGCAGCTTAGCGAGCTCGAGGGCCTACGAGCAGTACTTC.

The chain has TRBV6-5 and TRBJ2-7; D unresolved. The V gene lost 6 bases and the J gene lost 10 bases, with 22 bases spanning the gap. This CDR3 is 14 amino acids long. CDR1 is MNHEY and CDR2 is SVGAGI in the germline V gene. CDR3: CASRPPGYPTIQYF. DNA of the CDR3: TGTGCCAGCAGGCCCCCGGGTTATCCTACGATTCAGTACTTC.

This chain joins TRBV29-1 and TRBJ1-1; the D is unclear. In germline, CDR1 is SQVTM, CDR2 ANQGSEA. This CDR3 has 14 residues. Trimming pared 1 base from V and 6 bases from J, leaving 15 bases between. The CDR3 DNA reads as TGCAGCGTTGAAGGGGTAGCGTCGGACGCTGAAGCTTTCTTT. Protein sequence: CSVEGVASDAEAFF.

The chain is built from TRBV5-1 and TRBJ1-6; D gene uncertain. Germline loops: CDR1 SGHRS, CDR2 YFSETQ. The CDR3 covers 18 residues. V lost 4 bases and J 7 bases, leaving 24 bases between the germline ends. CDR3 loop: CASSLGTRTGVRNSPLHF. DNA of the CDR3: TGCGCCAGCAGCCTGGGAACTCGGACCGGGGTAAGAAATTCACCCCTCCACTTT.

J is TRBJ2-1 and V is TRBV7-2; D possibly corresponds to TRBD1 (5 bases). CDR3 size: 15 residues. V gave up 0 bases and J gave up 0 bases, with 6 bases separating them. In germline, CDR1 is SGHTA, CDR2 FQGNSA. This CDR3 reads CASSLAQGSYNEQFF. CDR3 sequence (DNA): TGTGCCAGCAGCTTAGCCCAGGGCTCCTACAATGAGCAGTTCTTC. The full variable domain, with the rest looked up from reference TRBV7-2 and TRBJ2-1, is GAGVSQSPSNKVTEKGKDVELRCDPISGHTALYWYRQSLGQGLEFLIYFQGNSAPDKSGLPSDRFSAERTGGSVSTLTIQRTQQEDSAVYLCASSLAQGSYNEQFFGPGTRLTVL.

The sample holds one count of this clone. The chain uses TRBV9 and TRBJ2-1; 9 nucleotides line up with TRBD2. The V gene end was trimmed by 2 bases and the J gene end by 9 bases; junction bases not matched to a gene: 3. The germline gives CDR1 SGDLS, CDR2 YYNGEE. This CDR3 region has 13 residues. The CDR3 sequence is CASSVPAGGEQFF. The CDR3 DNA reads as TGTGCCAGCAGCGTCCCAGCGGGAGGTGAGCAGTTCTTC.

For the CDR3, the DNA is TGTGCCTGGAGTTGGCAGGGGGAAGAAAAACTGTTTTTT. Its protein product is CAWSWQGEEKLFF. The chain has TRBV30 and TRBJ1-4; 7 bases agree with TRBD1. V shed 2 bases, J shed 8 bases, and the junction held 5 bases outside the gene matches. There are 13 residues in the CDR3. From germline, CDR1 is GTSNPN and CDR2 SVGIG (reference sequence).

V is TRBV30 and J is TRBJ1-2, with a possible D match to TRBD1 (6 bases). The germline V gene encodes CDR1 GTSNPN and CDR2 SVGIG (reference sequence). Trimming removed 6 bases at V and 8 bases at J, with 16 bases between. The CDR3 is 12 amino acids. The CDR3 DNA reads TGTGCCTGTCATACAGGGAGGGGAGGCTACACCTTC. It translates to CACHTGRGGYTF. The full variable domain, with the rest looked up from reference TRBV30 and TRBJ1-2, is SQTIHQWPATLVQPVGSPLSLECTVEGTSNPNLYWYRQAAGRGLQLLFYSVGIGQISSEVPQNLSASRPQDRQFILSSKKLLLSDSGFYLCACHTGRGGYTFGSGTRLTVV.

The CDR3 loop reads CASSLGRGANYGYTF. The DNA of the CDR3 is TGTGCCAGCAGCTTAGGGAGAGGAGCTAACTATGGCTACACCTTC. The chain joins TRBV7-8 to TRBJ1-2; no firm D call. The CDR3 sequence is 15 residues long. V was pared by 1 base and J by 0 bases, with 9 bases between. CDR1 is SGHVS and CDR2 is FQNEAQ in the germline V gene.

The V call is TRBV3-1 (or the pseudogene TRBV3-2), the J call TRBJ1-1; 9 bases are a match to TRBD1. The trim removed 5 bases at V and 4 bases at J, leaving 5 bases unmatched. The germline gives CDR1 LGHDT, CDR2 YNNKEL (reference sequence). This CDR3 region has 14 residues. Here the CDR3 reads CASSLDRGVTEAFF. The CDR3, as DNA: TGTGCCAGCAGCTTGGACAGGGGAGTCACTGAAGCTTTCTTT.